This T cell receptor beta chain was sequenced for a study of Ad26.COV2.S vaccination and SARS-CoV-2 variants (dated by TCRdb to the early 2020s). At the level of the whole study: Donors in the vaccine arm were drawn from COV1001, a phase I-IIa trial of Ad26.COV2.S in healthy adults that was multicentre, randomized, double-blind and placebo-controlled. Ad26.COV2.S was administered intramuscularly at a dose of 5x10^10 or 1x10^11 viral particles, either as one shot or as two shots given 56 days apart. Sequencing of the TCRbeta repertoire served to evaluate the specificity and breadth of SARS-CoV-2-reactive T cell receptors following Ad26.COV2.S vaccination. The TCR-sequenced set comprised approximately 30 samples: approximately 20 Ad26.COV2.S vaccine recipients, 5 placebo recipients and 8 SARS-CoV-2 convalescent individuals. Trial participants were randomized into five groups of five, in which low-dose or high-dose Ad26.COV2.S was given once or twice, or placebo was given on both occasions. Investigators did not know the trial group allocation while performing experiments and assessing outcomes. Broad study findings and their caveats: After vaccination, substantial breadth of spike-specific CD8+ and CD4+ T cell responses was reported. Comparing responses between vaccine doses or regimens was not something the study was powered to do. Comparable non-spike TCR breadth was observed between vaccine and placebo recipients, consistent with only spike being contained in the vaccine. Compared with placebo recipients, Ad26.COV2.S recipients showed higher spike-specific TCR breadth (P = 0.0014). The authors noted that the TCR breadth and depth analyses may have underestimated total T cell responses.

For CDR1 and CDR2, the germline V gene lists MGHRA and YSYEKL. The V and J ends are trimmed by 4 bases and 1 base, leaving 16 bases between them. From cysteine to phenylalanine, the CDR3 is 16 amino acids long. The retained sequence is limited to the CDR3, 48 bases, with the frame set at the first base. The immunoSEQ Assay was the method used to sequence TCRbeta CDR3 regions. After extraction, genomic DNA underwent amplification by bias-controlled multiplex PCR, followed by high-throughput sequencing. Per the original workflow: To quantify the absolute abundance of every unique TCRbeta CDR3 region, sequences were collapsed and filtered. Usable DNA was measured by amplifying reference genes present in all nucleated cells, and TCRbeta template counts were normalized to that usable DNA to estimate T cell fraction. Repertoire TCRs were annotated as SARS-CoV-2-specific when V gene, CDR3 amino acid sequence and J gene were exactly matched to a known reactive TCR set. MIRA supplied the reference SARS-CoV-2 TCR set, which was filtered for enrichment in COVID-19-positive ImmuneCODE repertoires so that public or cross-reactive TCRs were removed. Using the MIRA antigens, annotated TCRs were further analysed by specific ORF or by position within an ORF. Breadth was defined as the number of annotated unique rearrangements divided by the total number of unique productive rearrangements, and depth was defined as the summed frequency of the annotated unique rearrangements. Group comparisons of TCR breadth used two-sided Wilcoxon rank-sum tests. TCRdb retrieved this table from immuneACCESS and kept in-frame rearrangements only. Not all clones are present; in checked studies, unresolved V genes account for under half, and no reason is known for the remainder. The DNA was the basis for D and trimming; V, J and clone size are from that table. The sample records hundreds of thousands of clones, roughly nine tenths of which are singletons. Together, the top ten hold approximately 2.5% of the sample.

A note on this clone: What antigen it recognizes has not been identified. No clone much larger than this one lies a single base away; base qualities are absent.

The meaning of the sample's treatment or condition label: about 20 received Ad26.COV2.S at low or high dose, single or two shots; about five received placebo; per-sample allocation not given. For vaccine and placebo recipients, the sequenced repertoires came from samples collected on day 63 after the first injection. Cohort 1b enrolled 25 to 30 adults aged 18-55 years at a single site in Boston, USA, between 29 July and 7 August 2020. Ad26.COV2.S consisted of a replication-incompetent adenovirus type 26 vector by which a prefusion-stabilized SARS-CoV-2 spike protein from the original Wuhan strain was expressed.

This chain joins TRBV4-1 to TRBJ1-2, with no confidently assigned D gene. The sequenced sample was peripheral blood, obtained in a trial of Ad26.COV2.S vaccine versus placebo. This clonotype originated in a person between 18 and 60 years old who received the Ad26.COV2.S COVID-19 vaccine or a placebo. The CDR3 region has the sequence CASSLSATDNNYGYTF. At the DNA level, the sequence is TGCGCCAGCAGCCTATCTGCCACAGATAATAACTATGGCTACACCTTC.